This TCR beta chain was sequenced in a study of T-cell memory formation after mild COVID-19 (dated by TCRdb to about 2021). Turning to the overall study: Most TCR sequence clusters were specific to one of the two donors. In a couple of donors, T-cell clones that expanded and contracted after mild COVID-19 were followed by sequencing TCRalpha and TCRbeta repertoires longitudinally. The cohort comprised two young, previously healthy adult volunteers, one female and one male.

The CDR3, from cysteine to phenylalanine, totals 15 residues. Kept here is only the CDR3 DNA, which spans 45 bases and is read in frame from base 1. V loses 2 bases of germline sequence and J loses 1 base, and the interval between the two ends is 11 bases. Sequences MGHRA (CDR1) and YSYEKL (CDR2) are obtained from the germline V gene. To note about this clonotype: The antigen it recognizes is unknown. Base qualities are not at hand, and no much larger clone is one base apart.

General findings and caveats noted by the study authors: Whether the second-wave clones peaking on day 37 were SARS-CoV-2 specific was not confirmed. Clones that contracted from day 15 to 85 showed balanced CD4/CD8 phenotypes, whereas a second wave of clones that expanded from day 15 to 37 leaned towards CD4+. The detection of some responding clones in pre-infection memory suggests that pre-existing cross-reactive memory T cells joined the SARS-CoV-2 response. Only two mild cases were covered by the study, and larger cohorts that include severe cases with pre-infection samples were considered necessary. Contracting CD4+ clones turned up mainly in the CM and EM memory subsets, whereas EMRA was where CD8+ clones were enriched.

Ficoll-Paque density gradient centrifugation was used to isolate PBMCs. The sequencing machine was an Illumina NovaSeq 6000. cDNA libraries for TCRalpha and TCRbeta were prepared by 5'RACE using constant-segment primers, with sample barcodes and unique molecular identifiers added. RNA was extracted from every sample with Trizol reagent. Library amplification was performed in two PCR steps, and a second sample barcode and Illumina TruSeq adapters were introduced in the second step. The libraries were sequenced on an Illumina NovaSeq using 2 x 150 bp paired-end reads. As for how the authors treated the data: The reads were demultiplexed and collapsed into UMI-guided consensus sequences using migec v1.2.7. With mixcr v2.1.11, UMI consensuses were aligned to TRA and TRB V and J templates and assembled into clonotypes. Clonotypes were classified as expanded or contracted when called significant by both edgeR and NoisET, with noise models trained on biological replicates. edgeR calls used a false discovery rate-adjusted p below 0.01 and a log2 fold-change threshold of 1. As an exploratory analysis of dynamics, max-normalized trajectories of the 1000 most abundant clonotypes were examined with PCA combined with hierarchical clustering. Each responding clone was given a CD4 or CD8 phenotype based on the CD4+ and CD8+ repertoires, which had been sequenced separately. The public sequencing data were trimmed at Q25 with fastp and processed into clonotypes with MiXCR by TCRdb, which kept only in-frame beta chains. Each entry merges the rows of one CDR3 protein and shows their most common DNA and genes. The V and J calls and clone size are TCRdb's, not the authors'. For this sample the table gives some 450,000 distinct CDR3 sequences, of which roughly 17% were detected only once. The biggest ten clones account for about a fifth of the sample.

The sequence joins TRBV4-1 to TRBJ1-1, with an unclear D gene assignment. The receptor comes from a man younger than 35 who had mild COVID-19 (a few samples of this study predate the infection). The sample titles of this study are shuffled in the database, so cell type and time point are left out; the donor was told from shared clones. Sequenced input: PBMCs or a T cell subset sorted from them (not recorded which). CDR3 sequence: CASSQSLGGNTEAFF. The nucleotides read TGCGCCAGCAGCCAATCCCTGGGAGGGAACACTGAAGCTTTCTTT.